This T cell receptor beta chain was recovered during a study of blood T cell repertoires in COVID-19. Measured with immunoSEQ multiplex PCR; TCRdb has only the in-frame clones, and not every one. The sample contains some 240,000 clones, 80% to 85% of which appear only once. V gave up 5 bases and J gave up 6 bases, with 16 bases separating them. The CDR3 runs 14 residues. The germline CDR1 and CDR2 sequences are MDHEN and SYDVKM. The rearrangement links TRBV28 to TRBJ2-5, with no clear D. Sequenced: peripheral blood. The origin of this receptor is a woman aged 40-49 years who had recovered from COVID-19. CDR3 DNA sequence: TGTGCCAGCAGTCCACCCCACAGTCCAAAGACCCAGTACTTC. Translated: CASSPPHSPKTQYF.